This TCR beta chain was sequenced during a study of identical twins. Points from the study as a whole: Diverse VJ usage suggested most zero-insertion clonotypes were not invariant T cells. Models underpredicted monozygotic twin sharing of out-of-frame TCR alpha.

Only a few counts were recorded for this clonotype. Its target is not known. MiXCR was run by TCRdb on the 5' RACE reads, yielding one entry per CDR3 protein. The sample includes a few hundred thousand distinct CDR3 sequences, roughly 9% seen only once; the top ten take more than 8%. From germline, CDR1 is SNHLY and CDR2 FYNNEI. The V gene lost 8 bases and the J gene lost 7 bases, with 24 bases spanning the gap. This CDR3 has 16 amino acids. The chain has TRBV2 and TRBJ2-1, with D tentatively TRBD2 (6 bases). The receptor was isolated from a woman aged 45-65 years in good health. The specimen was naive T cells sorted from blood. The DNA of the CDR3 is TGTGCCAGCTACTCGTGGGGTAGCGGTACAGGTAATGAGCAGTTCTTC. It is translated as CASYSWGSGTGNEQFF. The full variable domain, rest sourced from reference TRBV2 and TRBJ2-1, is EPEVTQTPSHQVTQMGQEVILRCVPISNHLYFYWYRQILGQKVEFLVSFYNNEISEKSEIFDDQFSVERPDGSNFTLKIRSTKLEDSAMYFCASYSWGSGTGNEQFFGPGTRLTVL.